Below are 28 T cell receptor beta chains sequenced from a single sample in a study of brain metastases from non-small cell lung cancer. Measured with immunoSEQ multiplex PCR; TCRdb has only the in-frame clones, and not every one. In the table there are 150 to 200 clones, about 93% of which are singletons. Specimen: tumor-adjacent normal tissue. All receptors come from a donor aged 40 or older with non-small cell lung cancer.

The chain links TRBV6-5 to TRBJ1-2; 7 bases are shared with TRBD1. The junction had 7 bases not matched to a gene; V was cut back by 6 bases and J by 3 bases. CDR3 length equals 14 residues. Germline CDR1 and CDR2: MNHEY and SVGAGI. This CDR3 reads CASRGTAGDYGYTF. The CDR3 nucleotides are TGTGCCAGCAGAGGGACAGCGGGAGACTATGGCTACACCTTC.

With respect to this clone: This sample includes further DNA sequences coding for the same CDR3. The V gene is TRBV2, the J gene TRBJ2-2, with a tentative D call TRBD2 (6 bases). This CDR3 is built from 14 residues. With 4 bases removed from V and 4 bases from J, the gap between germline ends came to 10 bases. The germline CDR1 and CDR2 sequences are SNHLY and FYNNEI. As DNA, the CDR3 is TGTGCCAGCAGTGGGAGGGCGGGCACCGGGGAGCTGTTTTTT. Encoded protein: CASSGRAGTGELFF. Full variable domain (rest looked up from reference TRBV2 and TRBJ2-2): EPEVTQTPSHQVTQMGQEVILRCVPISNHLYFYWYRQILGQKVEFLVSFYNNEISEKSEIFDDQFSVERPDGSNFTLKIRSTKLEDSAMYFCASSGRAGTGELFFGEGSRLTVL.

The CDR3, as DNA: TGCGCCAGCAGCCAACAGGGGTTTACTAGCGGGTTCTACGAGCAGTACTTC. This translates into CASSQQGFTSGFYEQYF. The chain recombines TRBV4-1 with TRBJ2-7; 9 nucleotides agree with TRBD2. CDR1 and CDR2 (germline): MGHRA, YSYEKL. The CDR3 loop spans 17 amino acids. With V trimmed by 2 bases and J by 3 bases, 11 bases remained unmatched.

This clone has just one count. V gene TRBV5-1 combines with J gene TRBJ2-2; TRBD1 matches at 8 bases. V trimming: 2 bases; J trimming: 6 bases; junction bases outside the gene matches: 9. The CDR3 runs to 16 residues. Germline loops: CDR1 SGHRS, CDR2 YFSETQ. The CDR3 sequence is CASSFGQGNGAGELFF. CDR3 sequence (DNA): TGCGCCAGCAGCTTTGGACAGGGTAACGGTGCCGGGGAGCTGTTTTTT. Supplemented by reference TRBV5-1 and TRBJ2-2, the full variable domain reads KAGVTQTPRYLIKTRGQQVTLSCSPISGHRSVSWYQQTPGQGLQFLFEYFSETQRNKGNFPGRFSGRQFSNSRSEMNVSTLELGDSALYLCASSFGQGNGAGELFFGEGSRLTVL.

The CDR3 DNA sequence: TGTGCCATCAGTGAGGGAAGCGGGAGCACAGATACGCAGTATTTT. This encodes CAISEGSGSTDTQYF. The chain links TRBV10-3 to TRBJ2-3; a possible D gene is TRBD2 (6 bases). The length of the CDR3 is 15 residues. Germline loops: CDR1 ENHRY, CDR2 SYGVKD. The V and J ends lost 2 bases and 0 bases respectively, with 9 bases between them.

The chain is built from TRBV5-1 and TRBJ1-1; possible D gene TRBD1, 5 bases. The CDR3 is 14 residues long. Looked up from germline, CDR1 is SGHRS and CDR2 is YFSETQ. Trimming took 2 bases from V and 4 from J, leaving 12 bases between them. CDR3: CASSLRGDSTEAFF. The CDR3 DNA reads as TGCGCCAGCAGCTTAAGAGGGGACTCCACTGAAGCTTTCTTT.

The rearrangement links TRBV5-4 to TRBJ2-7, with D possibly matching TRBD1 (5 bases). Germline loops: CDR1 SGHNT, CDR2 YYREEE (reference sequence). The V end was cut by 0 bases, the J end by 1 base, with 8 bases between. The CDR3 spans 14 residues. CDR3 coding DNA: TGTGCCAGCAGCTTGGCCCACAGGTCCTACGAGCAGTACTTC. As protein: CASSLAHRSYEQYF.

J is TRBJ2-3 and V is TRBV6-1; possible D gene TRBD1, 6 bases. The germline CDR1 and CDR2 sequences are MNHNS and SASEGT. This CDR3 comprises 12 residues. Trimming shortened V by 2 bases and J by 9 bases, and 9 bases separated the two germline ends. The CDR3 nucleotides read TGTGCCAGCAGTGAAAGGGGGACCACGCAGTATTTT. Amino acids: CASSERGTTQYF.

The count of this clone is one. The chain couples TRBV4-2 to TRBJ2-2, with D maybe TRBD2 (5 bases). V dropped 7 bases and J dropped 3 bases, with 12 bases sitting between them. Germline-derived CDR1 and CDR2 are LGHNA and YNFKEQ. The CDR3 is made up of 14 amino acids. Written as DNA, the CDR3 is TGTGCCAGCAATAGGGAGCGGTACACCGGGGAGCTGTTTTTT. The encoded protein is CASNRERYTGELFF.

The chain joins TRBV7-3 to TRBJ1-1; D call uncertain. CDR1 SGHTA and CDR2 FQGTGA come from the germline V gene. This CDR3 contains 13 residues. V gave up 2 bases and J gave up 5 bases, with 9 bases separating them. As DNA, the CDR3 is TGTGCCAGCAGCTTATTGGGGTGGACTGAAGCTTTCTTT. The encoded protein is CASSLLGWTEAFF.

The chain has TRBV6-5 and TRBJ1-2; tentatively, D is TRBD1 (5 bases). CDR1 is MNHEY, CDR2 SVGAGI, per germline. The CDR3 has 14 residues. V dropped 5 bases and J dropped 5 bases, with 15 bases sitting between them. The CDR3: CASSHGRGVYGYTF. CDR3 nucleotide sequence: TGTGCCAGCAGTCACGGACGAGGGGTTTATGGCTACACCTTC.

As concerns this clone: Other DNA sequences in this specimen translate into the identical CDR3. This rearrangement joins TRBV19 to TRBJ2-2, with D unresolved. CDR3 size: 13 residues. Per the germline V gene, CDR1 is LNHDA and CDR2 is SQIVND (reference sequence). V lost 4 bases, J lost 0 bases, and 3 bases lay in between. The CDR3 protein is CASSNPNTGELFF. CDR3 DNA sequence: TGTGCCAGTAGTAATCCGAACACCGGGGAGCTGTTTTTT.

The chain couples TRBV6-6 to TRBJ1-5, with D hard to call. CDR3 length: 14 amino acids. Trimming took off 3 bases at V and 3 bases at J, with 9 bases between the two ends. Germline-derived CDR1 and CDR2 are MNHNY and SVGAGI (reference sequence). This CDR3 reads CASSYGAHNQPQHF. CDR3 DNA: TGTGCCAGCAGTTATGGAGCCCACAATCAGCCCCAGCATTTT.

In its sample, this clone was seen a few times. The chain couples TRBV28 to TRBJ1-5; D gene uncertain. The V gene's germline CDR1 is MDHEN and CDR2 SYDVKM. V was cut by 5 bases and J by 9 bases, with 11 bases left in between. The length of the CDR3 is 12 residues. CDR3 in amino acids: CASSTMRGPQHF. CDR3 bases: TGTGCCAGCAGTACTATGCGGGGGCCCCAGCATTTT. Variable domain in full (rest from reference TRBV28 and TRBJ1-5): DVKVTQSSRYLVKRTGEKVFLECVQDMDHENMFWYRQDPGLGLRLIYFSYDVKMKEKGDIPEGYSVSREKKERFSLILESASTNQTSMYLCASSTMRGPQHFGDGTRLSIL.

This chain uses TRBV9 with TRBJ2-3; D gene uncertain. The CDR3 is 14 residues long. V was clipped by 4 bases and J by 2 bases, with 11 bases between them. Germline V gene sequence: CDR1 SGDLS, CDR2 YYNGEE. CDR3 protein: CASSPRLFTDTQYF. The DNA for the CDR3 is TGTGCCAGCAGCCCGAGACTTTTCACAGATACGCAGTATTTT.

This chain links TRBV6-5 with TRBJ1-6; D gene ambiguous. In germline, CDR1 is MNHEY, CDR2 SVGAGI. V lost 6 bases to trimming and J lost 6 bases, with 15 bases between them. This CDR3 comprises 15 residues. The CDR3 DNA follows: TGTGCCAGCAGCGATCCAAGCGTCCTTAATTCACCCCTCCACTTT. It is translated as CASSDPSVLNSPLHF.

This clone was counted once. V and J are TRBV19 and TRBJ1-6, with TRBD1 as a possible D gene (5 bases). CDR3 size: 16 residues. Germline CDR1 LNHDA, CDR2 SQIVND (reference sequence). V was cut by 3 bases and J by 7 bases, with 16 bases left in between. CDR3 in DNA: TGTGCCAGTAGTATGTCAAGGGACCTTGGAAATTCACCCCTCCACTTT. This codes for CASSMSRDLGNSPLHF.

The chain uses TRBV24-1 and TRBJ2-2; TRBD2 agrees at 14 bases. Germline CDR1 KGHDR, CDR2 SFDVKD. The CDR3 contains 21 residues. V shed 11 bases and J 9 bases; nucleotides not matched to a gene: 28. Here the CDR3 DNA reads TGTGCCATTCCGGGACTAGCGGGAGCAAGGCGGGTCCCCCCTCCCTCCCGGGAGCTGTTTTTT. Residues: CAIPGLAGARRVPPPSRELFF.

This sequence joins TRBV7-2 and TRBJ2-2, with a possible D match to TRBD1 (6 bases). The CDR3 is 12 amino acids. Between the trimmed V and J ends, which lost 5 bases and 6 bases, there was a span of 7 bases. Germline V CDR1 and CDR2: SGHTA, FQGNSA. CDR3 nucleotide sequence: TGTGCCAGCAGCGCAGGGGCCGGGGAGCTGTTTTTT. This codes for CASSAGAGELFF.

The genes are TRBV15 and TRBJ2-2; perhaps TRBD1 as D (5 bases). The CDR3 is 16 amino acids. Deletions cut 5 bases from V and 4 bases from J, with 17 bases between. Germline V gives CDR1 LNHNV, CDR2 YYDKDF (reference sequence). CDR3 DNA: TGTGCCACCAGCCTAGGCAGGGCCAGCATCACCGGGGAGCTGTTTTTT. It is translated as CATSLGRASITGELFF.

The chain has TRBV15 and TRBJ2-1; 8 bases map to TRBD1. The V segment lost 3 bases and the J segment 8 bases; nucleotides outside the gene matches: 9. CDR1 is LNHNV, CDR2 YYDKDF, per germline (reference sequence). The CDR3 length is 15 residues. CDR3 protein: CATSRDRENWHEQFF. The CDR3 nucleotides are TGTGCCACCAGCAGGGACAGGGAGAACTGGCATGAGCAGTTCTTC. Drawing the rest from reference TRBV15 and TRBJ2-1, the complete variable domain is DAMVIQNPRYQVTQFGKPVTLSCSQTLNHNVMYWYQQKSSQAPKLLFHYYDKDFNNEADTPDNFQSRRPNTSFCFLDIRSPGLGDTAMYLCATSRDRENWHEQFFGPGTRLTVL.

V is TRBV7-6 and J is TRBJ1-4; perhaps TRBD1 as D (5 bases). Germline loops: CDR1 SGHVS, CDR2 FNYEAQ. The CDR3 length is 13 residues. V dropped 8 bases and J dropped 8 bases, with 15 bases sitting between them. This CDR3 reads CASPRDGTEKLFF. The DNA for the CDR3 is TGTGCCAGCCCCAGGGATGGTACAGAAAAACTGTTTTTT.

In nucleotides, the CDR3 is TGTGCCAGCAGTTTTGTCGACGAGCAGTACTTC. Amino acids: CASSFVDEQYF. This chain connects TRBV28 to TRBJ2-7; D not certain. The germline CDR1 and CDR2 sequences are MDHEN and SYDVKM. The CDR3 contains 11 residues. V was cut by 3 bases and J by 5 bases, with 5 bases left in between.

This rearrangement joins TRBV12-3 or TRBV12-4 to TRBJ2-1, with no clear D. Trimming removed 1 base from V and 8 bases from J, with 6 bases in between. This CDR3 contains 12 residues. This CDR3 reads CASSLDFHEQFF. The DNA for the CDR3 is TGTGCCAGCAGTTTAGATTTCCATGAGCAGTTCTTC.

The chain recombines TRBV29-1 with TRBJ2-1, with 13 bases aligning to TRBD2. Losses at the gene ends were 5 bases for V and 6 bases for J; bases not matched to a gene: 7. Germline CDR1 is SQVTM and CDR2 is ANQGSEA. This CDR3 has 15 residues. The CDR3 is CSVLGTSGGVNEQFF. In DNA, the CDR3 is TGCAGCGTTTTGGGAACTAGCGGGGGGGTCAATGAGCAGTTCTTC.

This rearrangement joins TRBV19 to TRBJ1-5; the D gene is possibly TRBD1 (6 bases). This CDR3 has 13 residues. The V gene's germline CDR1 is LNHDA and CDR2 SQIVND (reference sequence). V was pared by 3 bases and J by 11 bases, with 14 bases between. CDR3 nucleotides: TGTGCCAGTAGTATCCCGACGGGGGCGGCCCAGCATTTT. This codes for CASSIPTGAAQHF.

This chain joins TRBV7-9 and TRBJ1-1, with no clear D. This CDR3 comprises 13 residues. V was pared by 4 bases and J by 5 bases, with 11 bases between. Germline V CDR1 and CDR2: SEHNR, FQNEAQ (reference sequence). The CDR3 bases are TGTGCCAGCAGCTCGGTAACCCGAACTGAAGCTTTCTTT. It yields the protein CASSSVTRTEAFF.

This clone was seen once. V usage is TRBV5-5 and J usage is TRBJ1-5; unclear D gene. The V and J ends lost 4 bases and 0 bases respectively, with 5 bases between them. The CDR3 has 13 residues. Germline loops: CDR1 SGHKS, CDR2 YYEKEE (reference sequence). CDR3 in DNA: TGTGCCAGCAGCGAATATAGCAATCAGCCCCAGCATTTT. It translates to CASSEYSNQPQHF.